Described below is a single T cell receptor beta chain sequence and its context. Its antigen is still unknown. From germline, CDR1 is MNHEY and CDR2 SVGAGI. This CDR3 region has 14 residues. One tube held mixed TRB-A and TRB-B primer pools for touch-down PCR. Following a re-call of the multiplex PCR reads, TCRdb has one entry per CDR3 protein and lacks DNA. This repertoire comprises thousands of distinct CDR3 sequences; its ten largest clones make up around 5.2%. This sample stems from a study of T cell clusters in autoimmune cytopenias. Study-level information: TRB sequencing had a median 51,575 reads and roughly 2,400 distinct clonotypes per sample.

TRB amplification used roughly 250 ng of peripheral blood genomic DNA. Study-wide results and limits: Primary autoimmune cytopenia patients seemingly lacked the physiological T cell clusters found in healthy donors. A dominant lymphoma-associated repertoire apparently masked the cluster-lack signature in secondary cytopenia versus chronic lymphocytic leukemia.

The source is a human donor with an autoimmune cytopenia or autoimmune hepatitis (not recorded which). This rearrangement joins TRBV6-5 to TRBJ2-3; with no DNA, the TCRdb D assignment of TRBD2 cannot be verified. The specimen was peripheral blood. CDR3 sequence: CASSYGTSFNTQYF.